This TCR beta chain was profiled in a study of T cells in Graves' hyperthyroidism and ophthalmopathy (dated by TCRdb to the late 2010s). For context, the study as a whole: Peripheral blood was sampled at the time of initial diagnosis, prior to any treatment. The paper reports TCR Vbeta CDR3 sequencing of roughly 140 peripheral blood samples: approximately 43 ophthalmopathy, roughly 80 hyperthyroidism and 17 progressor patients. After blood sampling, hyperthyroidism patients were treated with methimazole at a starting dose of 30 mg daily, and ophthalmopathy patients were treated with high-dose intravenous methylprednisolone. The 100 or so discovery patients were divided at random into training and test sets in a 7:3 ratio. Whether ophthalmopathy could be predicted prospectively was tested in an independent validation cohort made up of under 20 hyperthyroidism patients plus 17 patients who later progressed to ophthalmopathy. In more than five Graves' hyperthyroidism patients, the study also compared T-cell repertoires from thyroid tissue with T-cell repertoires from blood. To identify distinguishing TCR V-J signatures, a discovery cohort of 100 patients was used, comprising approximately 40 with Graves' ophthalmopathy and about 59 with stable Graves' hyperthyroidism. The full study reports these points: Ophthalmopathy was separated from stable hyperthyroidism by a 13 V-J signature model, with approximately 85% sensitivity and approximately 84% specificity obtained in cross-validation and 80%/75% obtained in testing. Sample size was not statistically predetermined, and investigators were not blinded to group allocation. Most expanded thyroid clonotypes (frequency above 0.001) were also detected in blood, suggesting blood repertoires may reflect thyroid immune responses. In validation, the model predicted progression to ophthalmopathy a median of approximately 6.3 months before onset, with about 64% sensitivity and roughly 77% specificity.

Moderately to severely active disease, a Clinical Activity Score of at least 3, a NOSPECS grade of at least 4, and a duration under 3 months were present in ophthalmopathy patients. The study excluded patients with uncontrolled infections, other autoimmune diseases, pregnancy or lactation. Diagnoses were established on the basis of clinical symptoms, serum thyroxine and TRAb, thyroid ultrasound, and orbital computed tomography. Ficoll-Paque density gradient centrifugation was used to isolate PBMCs from approximately 11 ml of fresh peripheral blood. Trizol reagent was used to extract total RNA, and RNA quality was then checked on an Agilent 2100 Bioanalyzer. Regarding this clonotype: The specificity of this receptor is unknown. No base-level quality is on record; no much larger clone is a single base apart.

The CDR3, from cysteine to phenylalanine, totals 15 residues. Of all the DNA, just the CDR3 is kept, 45 bases in frame from base 1. The germline V end is reduced by 4 bases and the J end by 7 bases; junction bases left unmatched: 11. The germline V gene encodes CDR1 SGHKS and CDR2 YYEKEE (reference sequence). The TCR beta CDR3 regions were amplified from the RNA transcripts. A first-round RT-PCR of the TCR CDR3 used the HTBI primer set with the Qiagen OneStep RT-PCR kit. The libraries were constructed in a second round of multiplex PCR and then size-selected and purified. Libraries were sequenced paired-end with 100 bp reads on an Illumina HiSeq2000. Under the source paper's analysis protocol: SOAPnuke was used to process the raw data, with reads discarded if the reads contained adapters or uncalled bases, had a mean Phred below 15, or lacked an exact constant-primer or identifier match. COPE v1.2.5 was used to merge high-quality paired reads, and clonotypes were defined as unique nucleotide sequences. Clonotypes were aligned to IMGT TRBV, TRBD and TRBJ reference segments using MiTCR v1.1. The analysis was restricted to V-J combinations with a frequency above 0.0001, which together covered approximately 99% of the repertoires. A TCS score was defined as the ratio of F50 (clonal expansion) to E x V (chaos), with BLOSUM62-based TCRdist applied between CDR3 peptides within each V-J. Welch's t-statistics and random forest reduced just over 500 V-J features to fewer than 15, which were used in a naive Bayes classifier (R e1071). The raw public reads went through TCRdb reprocessing: fastp at Q25, MiXCR clone calling, in-frame beta chains kept. One record per CDR3 amino acid sequence lists the most common genes and DNA. The V and J calls and clone size are TCRdb's, not the authors'. This sample gives about 640,000 distinct CDR3 sequences in total; under 25% of them show up just once. Under 35% of the sample rests with the top ten.

This TCR derives from a man aged 25-45 years with Graves' ophthalmopathy. The sequence links TRBV5-5 to TRBJ2-1; TRBD2 agrees with 7 junctional bases. Sequencing was done on a sample of blood. The DNA sequence follows: TGTGCCAGCAGCCGGGGCGGGCGGGGGTCGAATGAGCAGTTCTTC. Its coded protein is CASSRGGRGSNEQFF.